This TCR beta chain was sequenced in a study of PD-L1 blockade in urothelial cancer. Across the whole study: It was at some point between 2013 and 2015 that patients started atezolizumab at 1,200 mg intravenously every 3 weeks. Prior chemotherapy in patients spanned 0 to 3 regimens. Counts from blood samples showed a median of 141,255 T cells.

Regarding time point: peripheral blood 6 weeks after treatment start. The cohort comprised individuals with locally advanced or metastatic urothelial carcinoma. The method was immunoSEQ multiplex PCR; TCRdb's version includes in-frame clones alone and lacks a portion of them. The sample comprises about 130,000 clones, 86% of which are singletons, and roughly 2.4% rests with the top ten. Germline V gene data show CDR1 as SGHTA and CDR2 as FQGNSA. Trimming removed 7 bases at V and 3 bases at J, with 9 bases between. The CDR3 is 13 amino acids. The chain couples TRBV7-2 to TRBJ1-4; D remains unclear. This TCR was recovered from a man aged 50-59 years with urothelial cancer. Sample: PBMCs, taken around atezolizumab (anti-PD-L1) treatment. As DNA, the CDR3 is TGTGCCAGCAACATGGTGGCTAATGAAAAACTGTTTTTT. Translating gives CASNMVANEKLFF.